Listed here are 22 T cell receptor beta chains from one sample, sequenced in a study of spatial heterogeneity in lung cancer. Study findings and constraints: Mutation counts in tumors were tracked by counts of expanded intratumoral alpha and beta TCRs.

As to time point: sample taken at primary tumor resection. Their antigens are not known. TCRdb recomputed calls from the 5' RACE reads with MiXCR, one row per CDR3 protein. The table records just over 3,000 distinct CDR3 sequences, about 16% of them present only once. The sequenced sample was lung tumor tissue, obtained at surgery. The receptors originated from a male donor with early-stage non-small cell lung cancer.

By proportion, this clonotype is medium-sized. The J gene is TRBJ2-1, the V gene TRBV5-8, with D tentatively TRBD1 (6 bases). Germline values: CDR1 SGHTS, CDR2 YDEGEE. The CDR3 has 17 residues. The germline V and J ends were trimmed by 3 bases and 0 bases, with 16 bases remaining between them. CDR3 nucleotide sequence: TGTGCCAGCAGCTCCCCCGTGGGACACCACTCCTACAATGAGCAGTTCTTC. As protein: CASSSPVGHHSYNEQFF.

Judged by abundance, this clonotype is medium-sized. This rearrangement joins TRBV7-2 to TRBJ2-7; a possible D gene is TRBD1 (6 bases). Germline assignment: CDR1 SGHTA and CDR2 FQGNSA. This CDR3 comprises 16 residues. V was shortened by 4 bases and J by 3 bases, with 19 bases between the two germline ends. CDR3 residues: CASSYTSPGQDYEQYF. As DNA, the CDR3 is TGTGCCAGCAGCTACACCTCCCCGGGACAAGACTACGAGCAGTACTTC.

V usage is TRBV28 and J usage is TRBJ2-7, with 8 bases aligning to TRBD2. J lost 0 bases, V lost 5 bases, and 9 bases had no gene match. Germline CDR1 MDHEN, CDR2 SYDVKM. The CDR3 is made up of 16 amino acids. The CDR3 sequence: CASSLQRGRLSYEQYF. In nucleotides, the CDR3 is TGTGCCAGCAGTCTCCAGCGCGGGAGGCTCTCCTACGAGCAGTACTTC.

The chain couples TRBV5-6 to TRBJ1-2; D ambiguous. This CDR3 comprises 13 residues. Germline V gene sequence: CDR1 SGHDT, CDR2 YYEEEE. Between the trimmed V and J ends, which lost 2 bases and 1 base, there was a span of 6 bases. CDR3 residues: CASSFESNYGYTF. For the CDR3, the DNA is TGTGCCAGCAGCTTCGAAAGTAACTATGGCTACACCTTC. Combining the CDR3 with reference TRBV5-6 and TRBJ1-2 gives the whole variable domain DAGVTQSPTHLIKTRGQQVTLRCSPKSGHDTVSWYQQALGQGPQFIFQYYEEEERQRGNFPDRFSGHQFPNYSSELNVNALLLGDSALYLCASSFESNYGYTFGSGTRLTVV.

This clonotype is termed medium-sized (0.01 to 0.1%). The CDR3 sequence is CASSESGSGMVGEQFF. The DNA of the CDR3 is TGTGCCAGCAGTGAATCTGGTAGCGGGATGGTTGGTGAGCAGTTCTTC. The chain couples TRBV25-1 to TRBJ2-1; TRBD2 matches at 8 bases. CDR3 length: 16 amino acids. V was pared by 1 base and J by 9 bases, with 11 bases of the junction left unmatched. CDR1 is MGHDK and CDR2 is SYGVNS in the germline V gene.

The CDR3 spells CASSQSRGYEQYF. CDR3 nucleotides: TGTGCCAGCAGCCAATCGAGGGGCTACGAGCAGTACTTC. The chain uses TRBV16 and TRBJ2-7, with D possibly called TRBD1 or TRBD2 (5 bases each). This CDR3 comprises 13 residues. Germline V CDR1 and CDR2: KGHSY, FQNENV. V was clipped by 0 bases and J by 3 bases, with 6 bases between them. The complete variable domain, with remaining parts taken from reference TRBV16 and TRBJ2-7, reads GEEVAQTPKHLVRGEGQKAKLYCAPIKGHSYVFWYQQVLKNEFKFLISFQNENVFDETGMPKERFSAKCLPNSPCSLEIQATKLEDSAVYFCASSQSRGYEQYFGPGTRLTVT.

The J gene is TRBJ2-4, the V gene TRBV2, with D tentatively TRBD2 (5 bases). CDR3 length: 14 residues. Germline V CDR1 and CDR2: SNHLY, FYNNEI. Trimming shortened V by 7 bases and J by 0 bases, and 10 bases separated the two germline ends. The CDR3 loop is CASNSGLAKNIQYF. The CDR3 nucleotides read TGTGCCAGCAATTCGGGGTTAGCCAAAAACATTCAGTACTTC.

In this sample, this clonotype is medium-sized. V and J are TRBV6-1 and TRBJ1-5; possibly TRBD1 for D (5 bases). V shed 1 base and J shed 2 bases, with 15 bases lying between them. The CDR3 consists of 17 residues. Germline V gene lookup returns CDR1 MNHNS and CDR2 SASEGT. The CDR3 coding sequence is TGTGCCAGCAGTGAAGGGGGAGCAGGGATGGGCAATCAGCCCCAGCATTTT. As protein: CASSEGGAGMGNQPQHF.

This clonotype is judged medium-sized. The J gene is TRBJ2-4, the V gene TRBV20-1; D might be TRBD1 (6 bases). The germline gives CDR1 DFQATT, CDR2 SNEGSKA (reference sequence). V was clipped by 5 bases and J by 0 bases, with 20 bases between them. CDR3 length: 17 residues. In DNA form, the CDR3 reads TGCAGTGCTCTCCCCCGGGTCGGACAGCTAGCCAAAAACATTCAGTACTTC. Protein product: CSALPRVGQLAKNIQYF.

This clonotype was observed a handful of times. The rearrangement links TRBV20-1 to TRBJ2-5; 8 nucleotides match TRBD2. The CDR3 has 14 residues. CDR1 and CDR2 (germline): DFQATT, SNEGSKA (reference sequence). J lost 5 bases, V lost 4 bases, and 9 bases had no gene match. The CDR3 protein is CSATGLAADETQYF. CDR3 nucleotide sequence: TGCAGTGCTACCGGACTAGCCGCAGACGAGACCCAGTACTTC.

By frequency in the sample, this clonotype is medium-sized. CDR3 amino acids: CSARPGTSGRVGTGELFF. CDR3 in DNA: TGCAGTGCAAGACCCGGGACTAGCGGGAGAGTGGGCACCGGGGAGCTGTTTTTT. V is TRBV20-1 and J is TRBJ2-2; 14 positions agree with TRBD2. V was pared by 6 bases and J by 4 bases, with 13 bases of the junction left unmatched. Germline CDR1 DFQATT, CDR2 SNEGSKA (reference sequence). The CDR3 is made up of 18 amino acids.

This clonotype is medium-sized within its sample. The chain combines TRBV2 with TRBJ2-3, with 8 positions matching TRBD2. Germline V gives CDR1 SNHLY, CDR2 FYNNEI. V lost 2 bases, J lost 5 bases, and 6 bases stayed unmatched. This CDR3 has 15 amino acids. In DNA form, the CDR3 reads TGTGCCAGCAGTGAACGCGGGAGGCGGGAAGATACGCAGTATTTT. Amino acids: CASSERGRREDTQYF.

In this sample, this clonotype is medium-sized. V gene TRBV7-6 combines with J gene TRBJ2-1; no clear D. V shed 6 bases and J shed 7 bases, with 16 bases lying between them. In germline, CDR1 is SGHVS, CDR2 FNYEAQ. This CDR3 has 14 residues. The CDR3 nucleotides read TGTGCCAGCAGTTCCGGACCACCCTGGAATGAGCAGTTCTTC. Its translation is CASSSGPPWNEQFF. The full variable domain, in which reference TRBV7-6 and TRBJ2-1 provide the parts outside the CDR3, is GAGVSQSPRYKVTKRGQDVALRCDPISGHVSLYWYRQALGQGPEFLTYFNYEAQQDKSGLPNDRFSAERPEGSISTLTIQRTEQRDSAMYRCASSSGPPWNEQFFGPGTRLTVL.

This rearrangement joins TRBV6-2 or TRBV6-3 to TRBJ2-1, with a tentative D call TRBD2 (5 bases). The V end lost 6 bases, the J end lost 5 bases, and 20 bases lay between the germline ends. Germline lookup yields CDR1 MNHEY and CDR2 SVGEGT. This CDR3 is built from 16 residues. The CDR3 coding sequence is TGTGCCAGCAGGAGCGACCTAGGGAGCATCAACAATGAGCAGTTCTTC. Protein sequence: CASRSDLGSINNEQFF.

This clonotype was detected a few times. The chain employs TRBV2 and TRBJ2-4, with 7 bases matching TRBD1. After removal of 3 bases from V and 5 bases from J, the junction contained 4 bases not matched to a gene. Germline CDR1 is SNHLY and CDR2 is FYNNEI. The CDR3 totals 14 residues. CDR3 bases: TGTGCCAGCAGTGATACCGGGACAGAAAACATTCAGTACTTC. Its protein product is CASSDTGTENIQYF. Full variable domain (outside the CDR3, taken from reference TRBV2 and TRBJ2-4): EPEVTQTPSHQVTQMGQEVILRCVPISNHLYFYWYRQILGQKVEFLVSFYNNEISEKSEIFDDQFSVERPDGSNFTLKIRSTKLEDSAMYFCASSDTGTENIQYFGAGTRLSVL.

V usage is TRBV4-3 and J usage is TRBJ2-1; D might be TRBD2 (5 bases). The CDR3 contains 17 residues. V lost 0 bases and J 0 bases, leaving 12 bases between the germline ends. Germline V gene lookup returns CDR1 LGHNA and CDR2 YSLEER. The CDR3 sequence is CASSQDFGGYSYNEQFF. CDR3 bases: TGCGCCAGCAGCCAAGATTTTGGCGGGTACTCCTACAATGAGCAGTTCTTC.

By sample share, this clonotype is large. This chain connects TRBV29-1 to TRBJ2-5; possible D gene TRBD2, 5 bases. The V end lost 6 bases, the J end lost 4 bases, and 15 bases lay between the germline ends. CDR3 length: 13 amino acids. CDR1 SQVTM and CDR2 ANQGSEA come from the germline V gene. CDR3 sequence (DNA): TGCAGCGTCGACCAGTTAGGGAGAGAGACCCAGTACTTC. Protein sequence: CSVDQLGRETQYF.

CDR3 in DNA: TGTGCCAGCAGCTCCCCGAACTCCGACAGTCGTGAAGCTTTCTTT. It translates to CASSSPNSDSREAFF. The chain combines TRBV7-9 with TRBJ1-1; possible D gene TRBD1, 5 bases. The CDR3 contains 15 residues. Germline CDR1 SEHNR, CDR2 FQNEAQ (reference sequence). The germline V and J ends were trimmed by 4 bases and 7 bases, with 19 bases remaining between them.

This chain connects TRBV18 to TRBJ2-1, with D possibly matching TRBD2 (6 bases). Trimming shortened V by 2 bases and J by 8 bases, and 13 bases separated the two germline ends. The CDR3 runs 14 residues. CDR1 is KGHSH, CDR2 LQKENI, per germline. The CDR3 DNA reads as TGTGCCAGCTCACCAAATAAAGGGAGGCATGAGCAGTTCTTC. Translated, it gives CASSPNKGRHEQFF.

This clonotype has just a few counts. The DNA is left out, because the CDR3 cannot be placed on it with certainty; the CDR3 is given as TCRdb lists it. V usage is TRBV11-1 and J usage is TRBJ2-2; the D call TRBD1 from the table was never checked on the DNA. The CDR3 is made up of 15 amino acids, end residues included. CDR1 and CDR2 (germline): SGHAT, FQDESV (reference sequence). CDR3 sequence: CASSFGPGPTGELFF.

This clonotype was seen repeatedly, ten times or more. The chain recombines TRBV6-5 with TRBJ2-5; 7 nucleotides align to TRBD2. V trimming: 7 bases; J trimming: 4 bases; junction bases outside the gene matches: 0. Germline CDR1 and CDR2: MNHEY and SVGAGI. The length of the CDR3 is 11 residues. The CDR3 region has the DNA TGTGCCAGCACGGGGGGAGAGACCCAGTACTTC. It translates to CASTGGETQYF.

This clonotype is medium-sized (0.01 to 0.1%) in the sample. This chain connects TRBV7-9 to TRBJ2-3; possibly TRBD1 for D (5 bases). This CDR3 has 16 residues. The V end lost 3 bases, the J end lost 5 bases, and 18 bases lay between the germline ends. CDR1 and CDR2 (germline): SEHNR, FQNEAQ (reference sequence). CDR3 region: CASSFQDWGQGDTQYF. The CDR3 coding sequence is TGTGCCAGCAGCTTCCAGGATTGGGGCCAGGGAGATACGCAGTATTTT.